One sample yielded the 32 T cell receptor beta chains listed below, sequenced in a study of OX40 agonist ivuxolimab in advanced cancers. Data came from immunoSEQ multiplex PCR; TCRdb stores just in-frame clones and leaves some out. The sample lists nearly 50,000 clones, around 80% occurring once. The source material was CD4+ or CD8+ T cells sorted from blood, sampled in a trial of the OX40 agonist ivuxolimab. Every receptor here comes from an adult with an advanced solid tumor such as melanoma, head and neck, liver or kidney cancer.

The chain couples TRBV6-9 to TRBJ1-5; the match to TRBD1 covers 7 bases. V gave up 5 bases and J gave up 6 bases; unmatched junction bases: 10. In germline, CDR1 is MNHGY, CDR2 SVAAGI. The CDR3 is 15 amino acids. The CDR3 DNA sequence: TGTGCCAGCAGTGACCGGACAGGAGTTGGTCAGCCCCAGCATTTT. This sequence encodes CASSDRTGVGQPQHF.

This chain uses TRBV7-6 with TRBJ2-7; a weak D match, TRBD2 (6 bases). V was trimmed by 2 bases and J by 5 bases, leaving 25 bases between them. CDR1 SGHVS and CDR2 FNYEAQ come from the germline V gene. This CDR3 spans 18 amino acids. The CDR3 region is CASSLLVGGRGTGHEQYF. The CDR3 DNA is TGTGCCAGCAGCTTATTAGTGGGAGGAAGGGGTACAGGCCACGAGCAGTACTTC.

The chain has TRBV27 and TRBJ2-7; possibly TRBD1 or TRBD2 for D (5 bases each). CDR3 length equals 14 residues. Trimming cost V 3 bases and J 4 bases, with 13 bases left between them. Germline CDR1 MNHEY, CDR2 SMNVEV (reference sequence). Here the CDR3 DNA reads TGTGCCAGCAGTTTCAACGGGGCCCTATACGAGCAGTACTTC. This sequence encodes CASSFNGALYEQYF.

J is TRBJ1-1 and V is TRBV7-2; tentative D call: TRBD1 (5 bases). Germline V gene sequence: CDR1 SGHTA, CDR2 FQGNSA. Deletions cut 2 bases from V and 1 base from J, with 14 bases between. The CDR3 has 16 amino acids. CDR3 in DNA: TGTGCCAGCAGCTTAAACCCCCAGGGCGGGAACACTGAAGCTTTCTTT. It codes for CASSLNPQGGNTEAFF.

In DNA, the CDR3 is TGTGCCAGCTCACCATACCCGACAGGGGATTGGGAGTCCGCCGGGGAGCTGTTTTTT. The encoded protein is CASSPYPTGDWESAGELFF. The chain has TRBV18 and TRBJ2-2, with 8 bases aligning to TRBD1. Germline lookup yields CDR1 KGHSH and CDR2 LQKENI. With 2 bases clipped from V and 6 bases from J, the junction kept 17 bases outside the gene matches. The CDR3 extends over 19 amino acids.

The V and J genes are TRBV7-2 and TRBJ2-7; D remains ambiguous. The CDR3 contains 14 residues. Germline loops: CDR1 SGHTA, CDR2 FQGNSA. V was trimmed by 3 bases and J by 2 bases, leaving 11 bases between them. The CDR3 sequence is CASSFFMSAYEQYF. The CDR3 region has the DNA TGTGCCAGCAGCTTTTTTATGAGCGCCTACGAGCAGTACTTC.

The CDR3 reads CASSLALGSSGNTIYF. The CDR3 DNA reads as TGTGCCAGCAGTTTAGCATTGGGAAGCTCTGGAAACACCATATATTTT. The chain uses TRBV27 and TRBJ1-3; D gene unclear. The length of the CDR3 is 16 residues. Germline loops: CDR1 MNHEY, CDR2 SMNVEV (reference sequence). V was cut by 2 bases and J by 0 bases, with 11 bases left in between.

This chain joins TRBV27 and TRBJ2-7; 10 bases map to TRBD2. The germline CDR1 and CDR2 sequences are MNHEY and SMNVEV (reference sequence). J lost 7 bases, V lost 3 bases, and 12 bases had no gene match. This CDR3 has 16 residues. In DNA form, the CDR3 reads TGTGCCAGCAGTTTTTCTGGAGCGGGAGGGTATGGGGAGCAGTACTTC. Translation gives CASSFSGAGGYGEQYF.

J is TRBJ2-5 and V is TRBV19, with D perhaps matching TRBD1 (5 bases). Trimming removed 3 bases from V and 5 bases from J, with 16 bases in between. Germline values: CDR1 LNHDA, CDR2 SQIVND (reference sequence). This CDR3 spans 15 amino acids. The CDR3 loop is CASSIMARATETQYF. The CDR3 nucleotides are TGTGCCAGTAGTATTATGGCCAGGGCTACGGAGACCCAGTACTTC. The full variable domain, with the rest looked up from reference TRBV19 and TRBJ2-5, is DGGITQSPKYLFRKEGQNVTLSCEQNLNHDAMYWYRQDPGQGLRLIYYSQIVNDFQKGDIAEGYSVSREKKESFPLTVTSAQKNPTAFYLCASSIMARATETQYFGPGTRLLVL.

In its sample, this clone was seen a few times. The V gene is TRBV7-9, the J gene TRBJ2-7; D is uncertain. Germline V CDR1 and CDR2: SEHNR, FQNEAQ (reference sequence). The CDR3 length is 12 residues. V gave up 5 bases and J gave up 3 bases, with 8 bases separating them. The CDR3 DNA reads TGTGCCAGCAGCAGGACCATCTACGAGCAGTACTTC. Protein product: CASSRTIYEQYF.

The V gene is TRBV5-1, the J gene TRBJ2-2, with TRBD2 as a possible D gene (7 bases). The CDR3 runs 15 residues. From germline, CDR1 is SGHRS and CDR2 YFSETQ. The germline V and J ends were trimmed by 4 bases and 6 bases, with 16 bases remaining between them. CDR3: CASSELREGAGELFF. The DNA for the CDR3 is TGCGCCAGCAGCGAGCTGAGGGAGGGGGCCGGGGAGCTGTTTTTT.

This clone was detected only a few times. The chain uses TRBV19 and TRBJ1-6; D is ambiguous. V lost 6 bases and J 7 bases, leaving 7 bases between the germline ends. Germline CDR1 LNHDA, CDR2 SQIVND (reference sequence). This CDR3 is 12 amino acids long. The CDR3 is CASSELNSPLHF. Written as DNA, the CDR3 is TGTGCCAGTAGCGAGTTGAATTCACCCCTCCACTTT.

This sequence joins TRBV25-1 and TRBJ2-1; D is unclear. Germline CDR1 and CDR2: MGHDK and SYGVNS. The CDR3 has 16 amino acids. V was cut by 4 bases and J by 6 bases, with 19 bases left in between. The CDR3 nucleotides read TGTGCCAGCAGTGCATTGGACGGAGCGTCTTTCAATGAGCAGTTCTTC. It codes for CASSALDGASFNEQFF.

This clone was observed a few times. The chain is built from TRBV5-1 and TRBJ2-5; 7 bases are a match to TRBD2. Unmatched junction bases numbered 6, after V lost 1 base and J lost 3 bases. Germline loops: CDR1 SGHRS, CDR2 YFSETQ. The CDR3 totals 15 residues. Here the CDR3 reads CASSLYGTNEETQYF. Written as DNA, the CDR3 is TGCGCCAGCAGCTTGTATGGGACTAACGAAGAGACCCAGTACTTC.

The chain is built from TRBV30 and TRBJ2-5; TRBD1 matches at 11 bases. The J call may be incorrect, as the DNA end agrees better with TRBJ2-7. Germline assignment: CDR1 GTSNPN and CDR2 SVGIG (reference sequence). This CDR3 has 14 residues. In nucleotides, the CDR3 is TGTGCCTGGACCGGGACAGGGGGCTCCTACGAGCAGTACTTC. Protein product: CAWTGTGGSYEQYF.

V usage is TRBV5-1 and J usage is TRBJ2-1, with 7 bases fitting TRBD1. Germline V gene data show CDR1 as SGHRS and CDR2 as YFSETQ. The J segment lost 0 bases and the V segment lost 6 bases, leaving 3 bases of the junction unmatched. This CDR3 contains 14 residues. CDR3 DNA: TGCGCCAGCACCCGACAGGGCTCCTACAATGAGCAGTTCTTC. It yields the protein CASTRQGSYNEQFF.

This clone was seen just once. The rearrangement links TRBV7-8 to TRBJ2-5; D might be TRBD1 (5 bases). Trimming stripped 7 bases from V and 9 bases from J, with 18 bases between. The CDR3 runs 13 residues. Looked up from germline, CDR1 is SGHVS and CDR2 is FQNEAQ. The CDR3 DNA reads TGTGCCAGCACCTTGGACACCCATGGGTCCCAGTACTTC. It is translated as CASTLDTHGSQYF.

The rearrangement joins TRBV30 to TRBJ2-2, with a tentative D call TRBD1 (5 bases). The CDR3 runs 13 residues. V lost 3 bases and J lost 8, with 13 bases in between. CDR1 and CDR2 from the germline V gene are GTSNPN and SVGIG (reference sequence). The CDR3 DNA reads TGTGCCTGGAGCTTGGACATTTGGGGGGAGCTGTTTTTT. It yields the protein CAWSLDIWGELFF.

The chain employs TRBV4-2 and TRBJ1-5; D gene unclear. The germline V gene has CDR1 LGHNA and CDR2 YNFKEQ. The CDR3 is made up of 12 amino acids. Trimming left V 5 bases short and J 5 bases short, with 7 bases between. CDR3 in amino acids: CASSLRDQPQHF. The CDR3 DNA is TGTGCCAGCAGCTTACGGGATCAGCCCCAGCATTTT.

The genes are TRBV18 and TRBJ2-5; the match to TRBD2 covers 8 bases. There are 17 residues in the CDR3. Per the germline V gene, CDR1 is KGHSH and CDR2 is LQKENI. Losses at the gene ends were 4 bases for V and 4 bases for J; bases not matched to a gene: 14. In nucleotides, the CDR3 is TGTGCCAGCTCACGTAGCGGGACGCCCGGGTTCACAGAGACCCAGTACTTC. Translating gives CASSRSGTPGFTETQYF. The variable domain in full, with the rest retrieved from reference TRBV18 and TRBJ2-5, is NAGVMQNPRHLVRRRGQEARLRCSPMKGHSHVYWYRQLPEEGLKFMVYLQKENIIDESGMPKERFSAEFPKEGPSILRIQQVVRGDSAAYFCASSRSGTPGFTETQYFGPGTRLLVL.

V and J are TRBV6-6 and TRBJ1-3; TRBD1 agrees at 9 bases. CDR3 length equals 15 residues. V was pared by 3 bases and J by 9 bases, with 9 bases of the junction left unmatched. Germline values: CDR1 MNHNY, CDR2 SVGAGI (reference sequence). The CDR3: CASSYKTGGDRTIYF. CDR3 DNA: TGTGCCAGCAGTTATAAAACAGGGGGCGATCGCACCATATATTTT.

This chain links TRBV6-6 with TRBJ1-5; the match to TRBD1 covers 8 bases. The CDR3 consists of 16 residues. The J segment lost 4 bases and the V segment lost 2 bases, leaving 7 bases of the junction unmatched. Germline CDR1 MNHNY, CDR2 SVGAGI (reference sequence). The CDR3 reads CASSYQQGGENQPQHF. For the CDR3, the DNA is TGTGCCAGCAGTTACCAACAGGGGGGTGAGAATCAGCCCCAGCATTTT.

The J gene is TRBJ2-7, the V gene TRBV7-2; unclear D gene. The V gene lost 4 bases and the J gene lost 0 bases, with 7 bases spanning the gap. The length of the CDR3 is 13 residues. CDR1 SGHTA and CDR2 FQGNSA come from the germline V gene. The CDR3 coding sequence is TGTGCCAGCAGCTATGCTATCTCCTACGAGCAGTACTTC. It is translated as CASSYAISYEQYF.

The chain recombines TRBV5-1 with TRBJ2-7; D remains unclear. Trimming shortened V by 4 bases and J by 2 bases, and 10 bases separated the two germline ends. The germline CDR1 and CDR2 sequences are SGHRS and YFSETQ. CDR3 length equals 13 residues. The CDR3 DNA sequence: TGCGCCAGCAGCGCTAGTCCCCCCTACGAGCAGTACTTC. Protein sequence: CASSASPPYEQYF. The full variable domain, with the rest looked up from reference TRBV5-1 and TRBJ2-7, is KAGVTQTPRYLIKTRGQQVTLSCSPISGHRSVSWYQQTPGQGLQFLFEYFSETQRNKGNFPGRFSGRQFSNSRSEMNVSTLELGDSALYLCASSASPPYEQYFGPGTRLTVT.

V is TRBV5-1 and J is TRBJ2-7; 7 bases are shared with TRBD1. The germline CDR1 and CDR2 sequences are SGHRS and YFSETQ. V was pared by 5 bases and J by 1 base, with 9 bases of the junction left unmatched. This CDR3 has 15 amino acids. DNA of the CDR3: TGCGCCAGCAGGCCCCGGGACAGCCGATCCTACGAGCAGTACTTC. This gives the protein CASRPRDSRSYEQYF.

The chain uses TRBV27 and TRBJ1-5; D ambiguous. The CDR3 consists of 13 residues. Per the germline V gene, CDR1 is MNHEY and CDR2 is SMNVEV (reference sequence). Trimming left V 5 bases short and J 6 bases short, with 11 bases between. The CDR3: CASSPSIGQPQHF. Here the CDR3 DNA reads TGTGCCAGCAGTCCATCTATTGGTCAGCCCCAGCATTTT.

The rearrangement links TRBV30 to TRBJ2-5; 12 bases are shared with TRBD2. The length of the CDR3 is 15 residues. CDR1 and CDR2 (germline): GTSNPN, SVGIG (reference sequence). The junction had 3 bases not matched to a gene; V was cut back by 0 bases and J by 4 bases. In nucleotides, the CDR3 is TGTGCCTGGAGTGTACTAGCGGGAGGAGGAGAGACCCAGTACTTC. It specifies CAWSVLAGGGETQYF.

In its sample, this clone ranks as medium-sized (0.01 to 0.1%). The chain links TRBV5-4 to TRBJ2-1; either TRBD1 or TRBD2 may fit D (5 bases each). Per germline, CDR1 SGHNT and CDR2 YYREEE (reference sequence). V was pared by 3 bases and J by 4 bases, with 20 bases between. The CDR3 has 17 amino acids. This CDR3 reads CASSWGGGRPGYNEQFF. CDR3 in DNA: TGTGCCAGCAGCTGGGGCGGAGGCCGACCGGGGTACAATGAGCAGTTCTTC.

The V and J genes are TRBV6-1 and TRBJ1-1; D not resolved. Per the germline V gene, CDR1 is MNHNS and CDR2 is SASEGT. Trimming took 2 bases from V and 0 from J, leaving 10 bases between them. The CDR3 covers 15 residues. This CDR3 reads CASSETWQMNTEAFF. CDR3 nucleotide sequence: TGTGCCAGCAGTGAAACGTGGCAGATGAACACTGAAGCTTTCTTT.

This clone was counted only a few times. The CDR3, as DNA: TGTGCCAGCAGCCAAAGTAGCGGCGCCTTCAATGAGCAGTTCTTC. This translates into CASSQSSGAFNEQFF. The chain joins TRBV2 to TRBJ2-1; D possibly corresponds to TRBD2 (6 bases). Trimming removed 6 bases from V and 6 bases from J, with 18 bases in between. The CDR3 extends over 15 amino acids. Germline values: CDR1 SNHLY, CDR2 FYNNEI.

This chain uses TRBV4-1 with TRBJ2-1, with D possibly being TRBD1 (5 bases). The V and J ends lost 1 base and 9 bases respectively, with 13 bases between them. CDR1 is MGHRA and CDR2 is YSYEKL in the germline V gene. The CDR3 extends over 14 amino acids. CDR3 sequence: CASSQGLRGVEQFF. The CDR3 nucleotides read TGCGCCAGCAGCCAAGGTTTAAGGGGCGTTGAGCAGTTCTTC.

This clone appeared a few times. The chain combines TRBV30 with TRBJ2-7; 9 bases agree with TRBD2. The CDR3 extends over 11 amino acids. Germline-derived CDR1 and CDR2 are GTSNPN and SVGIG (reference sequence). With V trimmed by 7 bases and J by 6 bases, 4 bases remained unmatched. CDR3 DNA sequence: TGTGCCTTTAGCGGGAGTCGCGAGCAGTACTTC. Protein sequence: CAFSGSREQYF.